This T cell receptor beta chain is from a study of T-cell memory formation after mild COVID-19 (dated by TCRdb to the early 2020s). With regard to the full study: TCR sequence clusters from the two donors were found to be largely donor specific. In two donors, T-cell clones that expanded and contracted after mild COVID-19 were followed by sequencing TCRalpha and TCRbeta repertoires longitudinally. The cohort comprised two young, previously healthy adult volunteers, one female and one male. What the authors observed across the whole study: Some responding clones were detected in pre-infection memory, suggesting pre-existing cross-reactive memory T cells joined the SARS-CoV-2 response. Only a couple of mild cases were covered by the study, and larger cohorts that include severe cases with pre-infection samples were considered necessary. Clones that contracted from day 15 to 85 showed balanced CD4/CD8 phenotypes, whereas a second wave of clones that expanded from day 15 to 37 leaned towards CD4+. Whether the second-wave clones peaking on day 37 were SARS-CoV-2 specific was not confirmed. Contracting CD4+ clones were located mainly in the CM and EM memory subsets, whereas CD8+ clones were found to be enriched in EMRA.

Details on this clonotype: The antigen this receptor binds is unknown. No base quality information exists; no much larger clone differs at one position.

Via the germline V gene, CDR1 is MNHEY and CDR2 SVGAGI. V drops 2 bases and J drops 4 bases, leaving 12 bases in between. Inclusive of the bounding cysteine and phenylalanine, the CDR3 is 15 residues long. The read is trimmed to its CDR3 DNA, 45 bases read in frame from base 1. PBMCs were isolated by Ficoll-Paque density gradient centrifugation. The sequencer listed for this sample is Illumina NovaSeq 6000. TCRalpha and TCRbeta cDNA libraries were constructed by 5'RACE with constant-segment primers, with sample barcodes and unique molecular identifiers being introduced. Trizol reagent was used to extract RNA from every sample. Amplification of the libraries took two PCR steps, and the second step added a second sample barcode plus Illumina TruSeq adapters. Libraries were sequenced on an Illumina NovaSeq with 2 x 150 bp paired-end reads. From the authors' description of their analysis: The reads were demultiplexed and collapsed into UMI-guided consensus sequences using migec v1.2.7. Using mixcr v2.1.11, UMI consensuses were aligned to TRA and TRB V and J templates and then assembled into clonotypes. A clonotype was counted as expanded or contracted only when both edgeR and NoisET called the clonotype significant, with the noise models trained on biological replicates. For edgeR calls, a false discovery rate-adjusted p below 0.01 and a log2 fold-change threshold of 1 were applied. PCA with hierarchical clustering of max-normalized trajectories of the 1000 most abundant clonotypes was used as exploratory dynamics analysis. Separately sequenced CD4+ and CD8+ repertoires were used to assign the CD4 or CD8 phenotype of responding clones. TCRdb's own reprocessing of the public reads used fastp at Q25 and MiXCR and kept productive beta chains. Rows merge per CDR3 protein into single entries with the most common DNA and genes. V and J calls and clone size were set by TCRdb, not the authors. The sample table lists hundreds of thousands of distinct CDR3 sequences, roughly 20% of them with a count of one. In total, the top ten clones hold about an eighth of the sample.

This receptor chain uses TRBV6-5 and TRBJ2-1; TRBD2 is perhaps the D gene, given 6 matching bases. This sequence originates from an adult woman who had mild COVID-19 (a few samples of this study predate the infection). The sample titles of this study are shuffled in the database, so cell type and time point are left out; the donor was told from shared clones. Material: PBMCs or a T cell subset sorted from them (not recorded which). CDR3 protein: CASSYRDSLYNEQFF. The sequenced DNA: TGTGCCAGCAGTTACCGGGACTCCCTATACAATGAGCAGTTCTTC.